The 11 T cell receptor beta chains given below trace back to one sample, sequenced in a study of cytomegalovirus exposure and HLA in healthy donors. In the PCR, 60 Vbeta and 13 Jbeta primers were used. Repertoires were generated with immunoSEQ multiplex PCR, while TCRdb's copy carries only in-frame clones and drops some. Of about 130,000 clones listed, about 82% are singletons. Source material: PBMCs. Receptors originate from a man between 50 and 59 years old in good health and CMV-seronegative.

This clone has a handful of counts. CDR3 nucleotides: TGTGCCAGCAGCGGGACTCCGGGGAGACAGCCCCAGCATTTT. This sequence encodes CASSGTPGRQPQHF. The chain combines TRBV2 with TRBJ1-5; tentatively, D is TRBD1 (5 bases). CDR3 size: 14 residues. CDR1 SNHLY and CDR2 FYNNEI come from the germline V gene. Between the trimmed V and J ends, which lost 6 bases and 7 bases, there was a span of 16 bases.

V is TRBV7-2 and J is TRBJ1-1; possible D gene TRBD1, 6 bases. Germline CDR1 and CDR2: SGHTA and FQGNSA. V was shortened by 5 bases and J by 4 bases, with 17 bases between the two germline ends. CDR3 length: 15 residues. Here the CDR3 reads CASSNPFGGLTEAFF. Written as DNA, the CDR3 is TGTGCCAGCAGCAACCCGTTCGGGGGGCTCACTGAAGCTTTCTTT.

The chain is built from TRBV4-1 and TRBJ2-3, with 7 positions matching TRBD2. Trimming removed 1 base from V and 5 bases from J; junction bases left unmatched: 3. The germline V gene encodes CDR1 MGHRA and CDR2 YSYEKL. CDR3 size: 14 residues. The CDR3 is CASSQAGEGDTQYF. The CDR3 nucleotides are TGCGCCAGCAGCCAAGCGGGGGAGGGAGATACGCAGTATTTT.

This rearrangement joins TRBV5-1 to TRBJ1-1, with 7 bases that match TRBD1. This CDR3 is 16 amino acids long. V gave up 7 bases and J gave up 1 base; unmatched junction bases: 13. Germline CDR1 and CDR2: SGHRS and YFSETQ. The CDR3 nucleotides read TGCGCCAGCTATCCGGGACAGTTCAATTGGAACACTGAAGCTTTCTTT. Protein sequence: CASYPGQFNWNTEAFF.

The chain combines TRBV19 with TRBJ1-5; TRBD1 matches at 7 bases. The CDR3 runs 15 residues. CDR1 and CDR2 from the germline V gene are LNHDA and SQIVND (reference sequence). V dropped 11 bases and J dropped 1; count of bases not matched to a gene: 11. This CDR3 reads CAVKQGSRSNQPQHF. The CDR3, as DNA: TGTGCCGTTAAACAGGGGTCGAGAAGCAATCAGCCCCAGCATTTT. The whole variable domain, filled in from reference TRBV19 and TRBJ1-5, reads DGGITQSPKYLFRKEGQNVTLSCEQNLNHDAMYWYRQDPGQGLRLIYYSQIVNDFQKGDIAEGYSVSREKKESFPLTVTSAQKNPTAFYLCAVKQGSRSNQPQHFGDGTRLSIL.

DNA of the CDR3: TGTGCCAGCAGCCCCCCGGGACAGGGGTATTCACCCCTCCACTTT. Residues: CASSPPGQGYSPLHF. The rearrangement links TRBV5-5 to TRBJ1-6, with 10 positions matching TRBD1. The CDR3 length is 15 residues. CDR1 is SGHKS, CDR2 YYEKEE, per germline (reference sequence). Losses at the gene ends were 4 bases for V and 8 bases for J; bases not matched to a gene: 6.

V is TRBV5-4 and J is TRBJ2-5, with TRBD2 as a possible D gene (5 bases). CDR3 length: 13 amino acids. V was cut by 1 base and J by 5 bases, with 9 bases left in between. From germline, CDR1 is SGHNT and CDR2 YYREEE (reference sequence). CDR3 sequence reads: CASSLFWEETQYF. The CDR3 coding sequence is TGTGCCAGCAGCTTGTTTTGGGAGGAGACCCAGTACTTC.

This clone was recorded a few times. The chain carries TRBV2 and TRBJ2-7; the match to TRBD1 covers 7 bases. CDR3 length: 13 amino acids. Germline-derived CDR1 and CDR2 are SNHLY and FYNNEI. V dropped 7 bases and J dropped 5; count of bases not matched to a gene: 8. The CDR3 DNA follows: TGTGCCAGCAAAAAAGGGACAGACAACGAGCAGTACGTC. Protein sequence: CASKKGTDNEQYV.

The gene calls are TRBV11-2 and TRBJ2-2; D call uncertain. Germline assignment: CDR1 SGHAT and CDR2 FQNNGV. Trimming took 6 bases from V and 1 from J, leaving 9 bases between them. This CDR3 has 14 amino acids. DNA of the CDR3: TGTGCCAGCAGTTTTAGTCAGAACACCGGGGAGCTGTTTTTT. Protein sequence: CASSFSQNTGELFF.

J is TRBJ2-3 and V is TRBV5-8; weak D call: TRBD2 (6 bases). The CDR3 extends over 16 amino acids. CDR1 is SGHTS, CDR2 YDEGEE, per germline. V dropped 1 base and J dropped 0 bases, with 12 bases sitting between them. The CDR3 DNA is TGTGCCAGCAGCTTGCGTAGCGGAACTAGCACAGATACGCAGTATTTT. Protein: CASSLRSGTSTDTQYF.

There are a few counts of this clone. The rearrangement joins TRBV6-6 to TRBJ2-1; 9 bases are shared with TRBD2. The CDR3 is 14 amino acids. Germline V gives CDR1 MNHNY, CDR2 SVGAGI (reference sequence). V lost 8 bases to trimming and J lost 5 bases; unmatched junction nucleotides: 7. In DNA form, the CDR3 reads TGTGCCAGCCGGGGACTAGCAGACAACAATGAGCAGTTCTTC. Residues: CASRGLADNNEQFF.